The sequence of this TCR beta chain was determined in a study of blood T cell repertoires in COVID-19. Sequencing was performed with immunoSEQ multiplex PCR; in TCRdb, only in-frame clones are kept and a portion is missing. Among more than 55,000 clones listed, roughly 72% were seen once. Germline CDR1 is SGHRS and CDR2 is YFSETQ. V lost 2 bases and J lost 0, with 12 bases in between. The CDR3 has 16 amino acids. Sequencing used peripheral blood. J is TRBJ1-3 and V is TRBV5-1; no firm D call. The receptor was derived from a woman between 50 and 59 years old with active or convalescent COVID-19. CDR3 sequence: CASSFGDVSSGNTIYF. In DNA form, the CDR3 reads TGCGCCAGCAGCTTTGGAGACGTCTCCTCTGGAAACACCATATATTTT.